Below, one T cell receptor (beta chain) is given with its context. V dropped 2 bases and J dropped 0 bases, with 11 bases sitting between them. The CDR3 runs 15 residues. Germline assignment: CDR1 SGHRS and CDR2 YFSETQ. This specimen belongs to a study of blood T cell repertoires in COVID-19. The table came from immunoSEQ multiplex PCR; TCRdb's copy has only in-frame clones and leaves some out. The sample has under 200,000 clones, about 90% seen once. Sequences were obtained from PBMCs or T cells enriched from blood (not recorded which). The TCR was taken from a woman between 45 and 60 years old who had recovered from COVID-19. The gene calls are TRBV5-1 and TRBJ1-1; D perhaps matches TRBD1 (5 bases). The CDR3 here is CASSFGSGMNTEAFF. CDR3 nucleotides: TGCGCCAGCAGCTTCGGGTCAGGGATGAACACTGAAGCTTTCTTT.